This TCR beta chain was sequenced in a study of response to subunit inactivated influenza vaccine (dated by TCRdb to between 2017 and 2018). For the study in its entirety: Deep quantitative profiling of the T cell receptor repertoire was used in the study to follow responses to a trivalent subunit inactivated influenza vaccine.

Study-level results and caveats: The authors suggested that each seasonal influenza vaccination may recruit only a limited number of new T cells.

V and J are trimmed by 6 bases and 7 bases, and the gene matches miss 2 bases of the junction. The germline V gene sets CDR1 to KGHDR and CDR2 to SFDVKD. Inclusive of the bounding cysteine and phenylalanine, the CDR3 is 13 residues long. The kept DNA is CDR3 alone, 39 bases in frame from the first base. About this clonotype itself: This clone's antigen is unknown. The record has no base qualities; no much larger clone is one base away.

Library preparation was by RT-PCR. The sequencer was an Illumina HiSeq 2500. TCRdb reworked the public reads: Q25 trimming with fastp, MiXCR clone assembly, productive beta chains retained. Rows are unified per CDR3 protein, each entry keeping the most common DNA and genes. This sample has hundreds of thousands of distinct CDR3 sequences in its table, and 12% to 15% of those were observed once. The leading ten clones occupy approximately 7.6% of the sample. This TCR was sampled from a man aged 50-59 years who received an inactivated influenza vaccine. Donor details come from another sample of the same person, matched by shared clones. Sequencing used PBMCs from blood, obtained around 14 days before vaccination. The receptor chain draws on TRBV24-1 and TRBJ1-6; TRBD1 aligns with 7 central bases. The nucleotide sequence is TGTGCCACCAGTCGGGACAGAAATTCACCCCTCCACTTT. Translated, this is CATSRDRNSPLHF.